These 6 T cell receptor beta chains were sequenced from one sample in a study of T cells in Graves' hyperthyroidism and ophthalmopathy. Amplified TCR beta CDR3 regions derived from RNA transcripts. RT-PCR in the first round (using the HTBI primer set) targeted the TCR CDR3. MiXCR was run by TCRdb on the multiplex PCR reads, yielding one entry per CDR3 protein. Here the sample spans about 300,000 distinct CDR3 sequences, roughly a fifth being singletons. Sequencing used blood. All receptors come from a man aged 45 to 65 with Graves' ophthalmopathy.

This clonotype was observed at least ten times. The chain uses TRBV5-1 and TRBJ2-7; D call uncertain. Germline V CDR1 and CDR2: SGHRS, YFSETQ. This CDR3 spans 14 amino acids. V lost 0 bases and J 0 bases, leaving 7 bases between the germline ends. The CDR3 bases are TGCGCCAGCAGCTTGGATGGTATCTCCTACGAGCAGTACTTC. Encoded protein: CASSLDGISYEQYF.

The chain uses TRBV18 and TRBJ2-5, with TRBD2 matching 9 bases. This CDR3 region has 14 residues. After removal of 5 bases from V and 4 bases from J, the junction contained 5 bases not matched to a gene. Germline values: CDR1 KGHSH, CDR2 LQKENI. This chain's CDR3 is CASSNAGGPETQYF. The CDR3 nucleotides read TGTGCCAGCTCAAATGCGGGAGGGCCAGAGACCCAGTACTTC. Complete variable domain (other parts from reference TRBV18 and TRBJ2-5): NAGVMQNPRHLVRRRGQEARLRCSPMKGHSHVYWYRQLPEEGLKFMVYLQKENIIDESGMPKERFSAEFPKEGPSILRIQQVVRGDSAAYFCASSNAGGPETQYFGPGTRLLVL.

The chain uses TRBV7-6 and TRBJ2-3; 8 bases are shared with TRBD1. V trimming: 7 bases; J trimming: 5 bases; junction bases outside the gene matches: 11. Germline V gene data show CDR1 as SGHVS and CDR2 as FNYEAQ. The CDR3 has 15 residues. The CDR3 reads CASIKGAGGIDTQYF. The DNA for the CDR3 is TGTGCCAGCATCAAAGGGGCAGGGGGCATAGATACGCAGTATTTT. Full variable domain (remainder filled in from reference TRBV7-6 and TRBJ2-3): GAGVSQSPRYKVTKRGQDVALRCDPISGHVSLYWYRQALGQGPEFLTYFNYEAQQDKSGLPNDRFSAERPEGSISTLTIQRTEQRDSAMYRCASIKGAGGIDTQYFGPGTRLTVL.

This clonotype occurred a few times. The CDR3 bases are TGTGCCAGCAGCCAAGTAGTAGTGAACACCGGGGAGCTGTTTTTT. Its translation is CASSQVVVNTGELFF. The chain uses TRBV3-1 and TRBJ2-2; D gene unclear. The CDR3 sequence is 15 residues long. The germline V and J ends were trimmed by 1 base and 1 base, with 7 bases remaining between them. Looked up from germline, CDR1 is LGHDT and CDR2 is YNNKEL (reference sequence).

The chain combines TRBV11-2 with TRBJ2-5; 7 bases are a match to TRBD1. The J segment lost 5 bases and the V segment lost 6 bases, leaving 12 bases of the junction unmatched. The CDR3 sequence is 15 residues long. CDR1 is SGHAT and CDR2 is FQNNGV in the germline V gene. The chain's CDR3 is CASSEDRARGETQYF. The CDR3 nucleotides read TGTGCCAGCAGTGAAGACAGGGCGAGAGGGGAGACCCAGTACTTC. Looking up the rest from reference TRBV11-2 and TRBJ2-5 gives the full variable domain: EAGVAQSPRYKIIEKRQSVAFWCNPISGHATLYWYQQILGQGPKLLIQFQNNGVVDDSQLPKDRFSAERLKGVDSTLKIQPAKLEDSAVYLCASSEDRARGETQYFGPGTRLLVL.

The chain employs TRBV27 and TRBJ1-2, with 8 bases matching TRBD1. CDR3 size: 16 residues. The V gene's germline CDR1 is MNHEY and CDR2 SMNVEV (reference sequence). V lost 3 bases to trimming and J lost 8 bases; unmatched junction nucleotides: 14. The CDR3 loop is CASSFLGQARGGGYTF. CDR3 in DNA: TGTGCCAGCAGTTTCCTGGGACAGGCCAGGGGAGGCGGCTACACCTTC.